A selection of T cell receptor beta chains follows, all from one sample in a study of blood T cell repertoires in COVID-19. The data were produced by immunoSEQ multiplex PCR, yet TCRdb's version contains in-frame clones alone and is incomplete. In the table there are 200,000 to 250,000 clones, just under 85% of which are singletons. The material sequenced was peripheral blood. Source of these receptors: an elderly man with acute or convalescent COVID-19. The CDR3 runs from the conserved cysteine through the conserved F or W. Fields, in order: V gene, D gene, J gene, clone size, CDR3 DNA, CDR3 protein. D genes are given only for firm matches. Expanded clones are given a class, and other clones once, few, many or no size at all.

v_call: TRBV18
d_call: .
j_call: TRBJ1-6
clone_size: .
cdr3_nt: TGTGCCAGCTCACCGGGATCTGAGGGACCCCTCCACTTT
cdr3_aa: CASSPGSEGPLHF

v_call: TRBV19
d_call: .
j_call: TRBJ2-7
clone_size: .
cdr3_nt: TGTGCCAGTAGTATAGAGGCCAGACGCGGTCTTACCTACGAGCAGTACTTC
cdr3_aa: CASSIEARRGLTYEQYF

v_call: TRBV28
d_call: TRBD2
j_call: TRBJ2-3
clone_size: few
cdr3_nt: TGTGCCAGCAGTCTAGCGGGAAACACAGATACGCAGTATTTT
cdr3_aa: CASSLAGNTDTQYF

v_call: TRBV18
d_call: .
j_call: TRBJ1-3
clone_size: .
cdr3_nt: TGTGCCAGCTCACTCGGACAGCGCTCTGGAAACACCATATATTTT
cdr3_aa: CASSLGQRSGNTIYF

v_call: TRBV5-6
d_call: TRBD1
j_call: TRBJ2-7
clone_size: .
cdr3_nt: TGTGCCAGCAGCCCAGTGGGACAGGAAACCTACGAGCAGTACTTC
cdr3_aa: CASSPVGQETYEQYF

v_call: TRBV27
d_call: .
j_call: TRBJ1-5
clone_size: once
cdr3_nt: TGTGCCAGCAAGTTGAACAGACCCTCACCTGGTAGCAATCAGCCCCAGCATTTT
cdr3_aa: CASKLNRPSPGSNQPQHF

v_call: TRBV7-9
d_call: TRBD2
j_call: TRBJ2-1
clone_size: once
cdr3_nt: TGTGCCAGCAGCTTACGCGGAGGACTAGACCAGCAGTTCTTC
cdr3_aa: CASSLRGGLDQQFF

v_call: TRBV10-2
d_call: TRBD1
j_call: TRBJ2-2
clone_size: once
cdr3_nt: TGCGCCAGCAGTGACCCCGGACAGGGACGCACCGGGGAGCTGTTTTTT
cdr3_aa: CASSDPGQGRTGELFF

v_call: TRBV6-5
d_call: .
j_call: TRBJ2-7
clone_size: .
cdr3_nt: TGTGCCAGCCGTTCTGTGACGGGAACCTACGAGCAGTACTTC
cdr3_aa: CASRSVTGTYEQYF

v_call: TRBV7-9
d_call: TRBD1
j_call: TRBJ1-4
clone_size: .
cdr3_nt: TGTGCCAGCAGCTTAAATCGGGACAGGGGGAATGAAAAACTGTTTTTT
cdr3_aa: CASSLNRDRGNEKLFF

v_call: TRBV18
d_call: .
j_call: TRBJ1-3
clone_size: .
cdr3_nt: TGTGCCAGCTCACCTAAGCCCCCCCTCTCTGGAAACACCATATATTTT
cdr3_aa: CASSPKPPLSGNTIYF

v_call: TRBV10-3
d_call: TRBD2
j_call: TRBJ2-3
clone_size: once
cdr3_nt: TGTGCCATCAGGGAACGGACTAGCGGGACAGATACGCAGTATTTT
cdr3_aa: CAIRERTSGTDTQYF

v_call: TRBV11-2
d_call: TRBD2
j_call: TRBJ2-3
clone_size: once
cdr3_nt: TGTGCCAGCAGCTTAGATGGGGCGGCTAGCGGGAGAACAGATACGCAGTATTTT
cdr3_aa: CASSLDGAASGRTDTQYF

v_call: TRBV5-6
d_call: TRBD2
j_call: TRBJ2-1
clone_size: .
cdr3_nt: TGTGCCAGCAGCGCCCCGGGACTAGCGGGAGGAAAGTCCTACAATGAGCAGTTCTTC
cdr3_aa: CASSAPGLAGGKSYNEQFF

v_call: TRBV11-2
d_call: TRBD2
j_call: TRBJ2-1
clone_size: .
cdr3_nt: TGTGCCAGCAGCCCGTCCCGGAGTAGCGGGGTCCACAATGAGCAGTTCTTC
cdr3_aa: CASSPSRSSGVHNEQFF

v_call: TRBV5-1
d_call: TRBD2
j_call: TRBJ2-2
clone_size: .
cdr3_nt: TGCGCCAGCAGCCCCTTGATACTAGCGGGAGAAACCGGGGAGCTGTTTTTT
cdr3_aa: CASSPLILAGETGELFF

v_call: TRBV4-1
d_call: .
j_call: TRBJ2-3
clone_size: .
cdr3_nt: TGCGCCAGCAGCCAAGAATCGGTAGTGACAGATACGCAGTATTTT
cdr3_aa: CASSQESVVTDTQYF

v_call: TRBV18
d_call: TRBD1
j_call: TRBJ1-4
clone_size: .
cdr3_nt: TGTGCCAGCTCAACGGGACAGGGAAATGAAAAACTGTTTTTT
cdr3_aa: CASSTGQGNEKLFF

v_call: TRBV2
d_call: .
j_call: TRBJ2-4
clone_size: .
cdr3_nt: TGTGCCAGCAAGGCGAGGGTTGGGGATATAGCCAAAAACATTCAGTACTTC
cdr3_aa: CASKARVGDIAKNIQYF

v_call: TRBV19
d_call: TRBD1
j_call: TRBJ2-1
clone_size: .
cdr3_nt: TGTGCCAGTAGTACCCGGACAGGGGGAAATTTGTATGAGCAGTTCTTC
cdr3_aa: CASSTRTGGNLYEQFF

v_call: TRBV5-5
d_call: .
j_call: TRBJ1-6
clone_size: once
cdr3_nt: TGTGCCAGCAGCCCGAGCTCCTATAATTCACCCCTCCACTTT
cdr3_aa: CASSPSSYNSPLHF

v_call: TRBV12-3/TRBV12-4
d_call: .
j_call: TRBJ2-7
clone_size: .
cdr3_nt: TGTGCCAGCAGTTTAGGTCAGTTCTACGAGCAGTACTTC
cdr3_aa: CASSLGQFYEQYF

v_call: TRBV7-2
d_call: .
j_call: TRBJ1-2
clone_size: once
cdr3_nt: TGTGCCAGCAGCTTAGTCGGGGTGGGTGGCTACACCTTC
cdr3_aa: CASSLVGVGGYTF

v_call: TRBV14
d_call: .
j_call: TRBJ2-2
clone_size: .
cdr3_nt: TGTGCCAGCAGCCAAATTCCGACCGGGGAGCTGTTTTTT
cdr3_aa: CASSQIPTGELFF

v_call: TRBV5-1
d_call: TRBD1
j_call: TRBJ2-2
clone_size: .
cdr3_nt: TGCGCCAGCAGCCCGGGACAGGGGAACACCGGGGAGCTGTTTTTT
cdr3_aa: CASSPGQGNTGELFF

v_call: TRBV5-4
d_call: TRBD2
j_call: TRBJ2-2
clone_size: .
cdr3_nt: TGTGCCAGCAGCGGAACTAGCGGGCGAGAAACCGGGGAGCTGTTTTTT
cdr3_aa: CASSGTSGRETGELFF

v_call: TRBV19
d_call: .
j_call: TRBJ2-5
clone_size: .
cdr3_nt: TGTGCCAGTAGTATAGATCGAGAGACCCAGTACTTC
cdr3_aa: CASSIDRETQYF

v_call: TRBV5-8
d_call: TRBD1
j_call: TRBJ2-7
clone_size: .
cdr3_nt: TGTGCCAGCGACCGGGACAGGGGGAGCTACGAGCAGTACTTC
cdr3_aa: CASDRDRGSYEQYF

v_call: TRBV4-2
d_call: TRBD1
j_call: TRBJ2-7
clone_size: .
cdr3_nt: TGTGCCAGCAGCCGCGGACTGGACAGGGTCTACGAGCAGTACTTC
cdr3_aa: CASSRGLDRVYEQYF

v_call: TRBV7-8
d_call: TRBD2
j_call: TRBJ2-3
clone_size: .
cdr3_nt: TGTGCCAGCAGCCTTAGCGGGGGACCGACAGATACGCAGTATTTT
cdr3_aa: CASSLSGGPTDTQYF

v_call: TRBV9
d_call: .
j_call: TRBJ1-2
clone_size: .
cdr3_nt: TGTGCCAGCAGCGTAGCTGGAGCCGCGAGTGGCTACACCTTC
cdr3_aa: CASSVAGAASGYTF

v_call: TRBV10-3
d_call: TRBD2
j_call: TRBJ2-7
clone_size: .
cdr3_nt: TGTGCCATCAGCCAAACAGTTGGGAGCGGGAGGGCCTACGAGCAGTACTTC
cdr3_aa: CAISQTVGSGRAYEQYF

v_call: TRBV5-4
d_call: .
j_call: TRBJ1-2
clone_size: few
cdr3_nt: TGTGCCAGCAGCGCCCTTAAGGGCTCGGCAGGGACTATAGGTGGCTACACCTTC
cdr3_aa: CASSALKGSAGTIGGYTF

v_call: TRBV27
d_call: .
j_call: TRBJ2-2
clone_size: .
cdr3_nt: TGTGCCAGCACTGCAAGGCAGGGCCTACACACCGGGGAGCTGTTTTTT
cdr3_aa: CASTARQGLHTGELFF

v_call: TRBV6-5
d_call: TRBD1
j_call: TRBJ1-2
clone_size: .
cdr3_nt: TGTGCCGCCGCGAATCTGGCAGGGGGCACGTATGGCTACACCTTC
cdr3_aa: CAAANLAGGTYGYTF

v_call: TRBV5-5
d_call: TRBD1
j_call: TRBJ2-7
clone_size: .
cdr3_nt: TGTGCCAGCAGCCCAGGACAGGGGGCCTACGAGCAGTACTTC
cdr3_aa: CASSPGQGAYEQYF

v_call: TRBV5-1
d_call: TRBD1
j_call: TRBJ2-5
clone_size: .
cdr3_nt: TGCGCCAGCAGTCTGGGACAGGGGGGCGAGACCCAGTACTTC
cdr3_aa: CASSLGQGGETQYF

v_call: TRBV10-3
d_call: TRBD1
j_call: TRBJ2-3
clone_size: .
cdr3_nt: TGTGCCATCAGGGGGACAGGCACAGATACGCAGTATTTT
cdr3_aa: CAIRGTGTDTQYF

v_call: TRBV18
d_call: TRBD2
j_call: TRBJ2-1
clone_size: .
cdr3_nt: TGTGCCAGTTCACCCCATAACGGGGGGTACAATGAGCAGTTCTTC
cdr3_aa: CASSPHNGGYNEQFF

v_call: TRBV12-3/TRBV12-4
d_call: .
j_call: TRBJ1-6
clone_size: .
cdr3_nt: TGTGCCAGCAGTTTAAAGGGGAAGTCACCCCTCCACTTT
cdr3_aa: CASSLKGKSPLHF

v_call: TRBV7-9
d_call: .
j_call: TRBJ1-5
clone_size: .
cdr3_nt: TGTGCCAGCAGCTTAAGCAGGGATCAGCCCCAGCATTTT
cdr3_aa: CASSLSRDQPQHF

v_call: TRBV6-1
d_call: .
j_call: TRBJ1-3
clone_size: .
cdr3_nt: TGTGCCAGCTGTGATTGGGGGGACTCTGGAAACACCATATATTTT
cdr3_aa: CASCDWGDSGNTIYF

v_call: TRBV19
d_call: .
j_call: TRBJ1-2
clone_size: .
cdr3_nt: TGTGCCAGTAGTATAGATCGGTGGCCGAGCGGGGGCTACACCTTC
cdr3_aa: CASSIDRWPSGGYTF